The sequence of this T cell receptor (beta chain) was determined in a study of T-cell reconstitution after alpha-beta-depleted transplantation in children. In regard to this clonotype: The germline gene is not matched at one end of the junction; a read error may be the cause.

Molecular barcoding with unique molecular identifiers was used for the TCRbeta library. TCRdb re-derived calls from the PCR reads in MiXCR, one entry per CDR3 protein. Of hundreds of thousands of distinct CDR3 sequences in the sample, approximately 10% were seen once. Germline CDR1 reads ENHRY; CDR2 reads SYGVKD. The CDR3 is 14 residues long. The receptor's source is a child younger than two with acute myeloid leukemia, due to receive a stem cell transplant. The sample here was PBMCs, taken before TCRalphabeta/CD19-depleted stem cell transplant. This chain connects TRBV10-3 to TRBJ1-1; D is ambiguous. The CDR3 sequence is CAISEGQTNTEALF. Written as DNA, the CDR3 is TGTGCCATCAGTGAGGGGCAGACGAACACTGAAGCTCTCTTT.